Following are 20 T cell receptor beta chains from one sample sequenced in a study of beta chain features in type 1 diabetes. These receptors' antigens are unknown. General observations from the study: Shortening of TCRB CDR3s, moderate but significant, appeared in all four CD4+ subsets of Type 1 diabetes patients.

Since all of the isolated RNA was reverse transcribed, expressed TCRB transcripts were what got sequenced. The method was immunoSEQ multiplex PCR; TCRdb's version includes in-frame clones alone and lacks a portion of them. Found here are 280,000 or so clones, over 14% of them singletons; the top ten hold less than 0.02%. Sequencing input: naive CD4+ T cells from blood. The receptors shown here come from a man aged 18 to 30 with type 1 diabetes.

The CDR3 DNA sequence: TGTGCCAGTAGTGAGGCCATCGGTCGGGGCTACACCTTC. Residues: CASSEAIGRGYTF. The J gene is TRBJ1-2, the V gene TRBV19, with D hard to call. The CDR3 spans 13 residues. Trimming removed 5 bases from V and 8 bases from J, with 15 bases in between. The V gene's germline CDR1 is LNHDA and CDR2 SQIVND (reference sequence).

J is TRBJ1-1 and V is TRBV6-5; D gene uncertain. CDR3 length: 15 amino acids. Germline values: CDR1 MNHEY, CDR2 SVGAGI. The V gene lost 2 bases and the J gene lost 6 bases, with 16 bases spanning the gap. Here the CDR3 DNA reads TGTGCCAGCAGTTACCTGGCAGTTCCTTACGCTGAAGCTTTCTTT. Residues: CASSYLAVPYAEAFF.

The chain carries TRBV25-1 and TRBJ1-5, with D perhaps matching TRBD1 (6 bases). V was trimmed by 9 bases and J by 0 bases, leaving 18 bases between them. Germline V gene lookup returns CDR1 MGHDK and CDR2 SYGVNS. The CDR3 has 16 amino acids. CDR3 nucleotides: TGTGCCAGTAAGGACAGTAAGAGGGGTAGCAATCAGCCCCAGCATTTT. Its protein product is CASKDSKRGSNQPQHF.

There are a few counts of this clone. CDR3 nucleotides: TGCAGCGCCCGTAAACAGAACACCGGGGAGCTGTTTTTT. This encodes CSARKQNTGELFF. The rearrangement joins TRBV29-1 to TRBJ2-2; no firm D call. The CDR3 consists of 13 residues. Per germline, CDR1 SQVTM and CDR2 ANQGSEA. Trimming stripped 7 bases from V and 1 base from J, with 10 bases between.

V and J are TRBV7-9 and TRBJ2-1; a possible D gene is TRBD2 (6 bases). This CDR3 is built from 14 residues. The germline V gene has CDR1 SEHNR and CDR2 FQNEAQ (reference sequence). Deletions cut 5 bases from V and 5 bases from J, with 13 bases between. CDR3 residues: CASSELGLDNEQFF. The CDR3 DNA is TGTGCCAGCAGCGAACTGGGACTGGACAATGAGCAGTTCTTC.

The CDR3 DNA reads as TGCGCCAGCAGCTTAGACGGACATAGCAATCAGCCCCAGCATTTT. Amino acids: CASSLDGHSNQPQHF. This chain connects TRBV5-1 to TRBJ1-5; D is possibly TRBD1 (5 bases). Trimming cost V 2 bases and J 0 bases, with 9 bases left between them. This CDR3 is built from 15 residues. Per the germline V gene, CDR1 is SGHRS and CDR2 is YFSETQ.

Turning to this clone: The sample contains more than one DNA sequence encoding this CDR3. The chain recombines TRBV9 with TRBJ2-5, with 12 positions matching TRBD2. The V gene's germline CDR1 is SGDLS and CDR2 YYNGEE. The CDR3 sequence is 15 residues long. With V trimmed by 0 bases and J by 5 bases, 2 bases remained unmatched. CDR3 bases: TGTGCCAGCAGCGTAGGACTAGCGGGAGTTGAGACCCAGTACTTC. It translates to CASSVGLAGVETQYF.

This clone showed up just a few times. V usage is TRBV30 and J usage is TRBJ1-3; 9 bases align to TRBD1. The CDR3 contains 13 residues. V lost 4 bases, J lost 5 bases, and 3 bases stayed unmatched. In germline, CDR1 is GTSNPN, CDR2 SVGIG (reference sequence). CDR3 bases: TGTGCCTGGACGGGACAGGGTAGAAACACCATATATTTT. Its translation: CAWTGQGRNTIYF. Full variable domain (outside the CDR3, taken from reference TRBV30 and TRBJ1-3): SQTIHQWPATLVQPVGSPLSLECTVEGTSNPNLYWYRQAAGRGLQLLFYSVGIGQISSEVPQNLSASRPQDRQFILSSKKLLLSDSGFYLCAWTGQGRNTIYFGEGSWLTVV.

This clone was seen only a few times. CDR3 in DNA: TGTGCCAGCATTCCCGGGACAGGGGTCCGGCAGACCCAGTACTTC. Residues: CASIPGTGVRQTQYF. V and J are TRBV28 and TRBJ2-5; 10 positions match TRBD1. Germline values: CDR1 MDHEN, CDR2 SYDVKM. The CDR3 extends over 15 amino acids. V was clipped by 7 bases and J by 6 bases; unmatched bases: 11.

The chain links TRBV29-1 to TRBJ2-1; TRBD2 aligns across 7 bases. J was trimmed by 8 bases and V by 7 bases; bases with no gene match: 8. The CDR3 has 12 amino acids. Germline V gives CDR1 SQVTM, CDR2 ANQGSEA. CDR3 DNA sequence: TGCAGCGGAAAACTAGCGTCCGATGAGCAGTTCTTC. It encodes CSGKLASDEQFF.

The chain employs TRBV27 and TRBJ2-1; 7 nucleotides agree with TRBD2. After removal of 5 bases from V and 0 bases from J, the junction contained 4 bases not matched to a gene. This CDR3 spans 15 amino acids. Germline V gene lookup returns CDR1 MNHEY and CDR2 SMNVEV (reference sequence). This CDR3 reads CASSTGTNSYNEQFF. CDR3 DNA sequence: TGTGCCAGCAGTACGGGGACTAACTCCTACAATGAGCAGTTCTTC.

This clone was seen only a few times. J is TRBJ1-2 and V is TRBV5-1; D not resolved. V lost 2 bases and J lost 8, with 13 bases in between. Per germline, CDR1 SGHRS and CDR2 YFSETQ. CDR3 length: 13 residues. DNA for the CDR3: TGCGCCAGCAGCTTAGGCCAGCAGCGCGGCTACACCTTC. Translating it yields CASSLGQQRGYTF.

This chain uses TRBV5-1 with TRBJ1-1; 7 nucleotides match TRBD1. Germline trimming cut 3 bases from V and 1 base from J; bases unmatched to any gene: 6. CDR1 is SGHRS and CDR2 is YFSETQ in the germline V gene. The CDR3 has 15 amino acids. CDR3 residues: CASSWRGQQNTEAFF. As DNA, the CDR3 is TGCGCCAGCAGCTGGCGGGGACAGCAGAACACTGAAGCTTTCTTT.

This clone was seen a few times. The chain carries TRBV5-1 and TRBJ2-1; 9 bases are shared with TRBD1. The CDR3 is made up of 15 amino acids. The germline V gene has CDR1 SGHRS and CDR2 YFSETQ. J gave up 6 bases and V 2 bases, and 6 bases lay outside the gene matches. Written as DNA, the CDR3 is TGCGCCAGCAGCTTCATCACAGGGGGCCCCAATGAGCAGTTCTTC. As protein: CASSFITGGPNEQFF.

This clone was counted only a few times. The chain carries TRBV5-1 and TRBJ1-5, with TRBD1 as a possible D gene (6 bases). Germline CDR1 is SGHRS and CDR2 is YFSETQ. Trimming removed 1 base at V and 0 bases at J, with 8 bases between. The CDR3 has 15 residues. The CDR3 coding sequence is TGCGCCAGCAGCTTGAGGGGGAATAGCAATCAGCCCCAGCATTTT. This encodes CASSLRGNSNQPQHF. The variable domain in full, completed from reference TRBV5-1 and TRBJ1-5, reads KAGVTQTPRYLIKTRGQQVTLSCSPISGHRSVSWYQQTPGQGLQFLFEYFSETQRNKGNFPGRFSGRQFSNSRSEMNVSTLELGDSALYLCASSLRGNSNQPQHFGDGTRLSIL.

This clone was seen more than once but under ten times. The genes are TRBV6-5 and TRBJ2-7; TRBD1 agrees at 9 bases. This CDR3 is 14 amino acids long. V was pared by 8 bases and J by 5 bases, with 10 bases of the junction left unmatched. CDR1 is MNHEY and CDR2 is SVGAGI in the germline V gene. As DNA, the CDR3 is TGTGCCAGCTGTTCGGGGACAGGGAGCAACGAGCAGTACTTC. Translation gives CASCSGTGSNEQYF.

The rearrangement joins TRBV15 to TRBJ2-3; TRBD1 agrees at 7 bases. Germline CDR1 reads LNHNV; CDR2 reads YYDKDF (reference sequence). The CDR3 is 16 amino acids. With V trimmed by 1 base and J by 2 bases, 6 bases remained unmatched. The chain's CDR3 is CATSRARDSSTDTQYF. DNA of the CDR3: TGTGCCACCAGCAGAGCTCGGGACAGTTCCACAGATACGCAGTATTTT.

This clone appeared a few times. J is TRBJ1-5 and V is TRBV28, with 8 bases fitting TRBD1. This CDR3 contains 16 residues. The germline CDR1 and CDR2 sequences are MDHEN and SYDVKM. The V segment lost 6 bases and the J segment 4 bases; nucleotides outside the gene matches: 11. The CDR3 region has the DNA TGTGCCAGCAGCCAAATCCGGGACAGGAATAATCAGCCCCAGCATTTT. Residues: CASSQIRDRNNQPQHF. The whole variable domain, filled in from reference TRBV28 and TRBJ1-5, reads DVKVTQSSRYLVKRTGEKVFLECVQDMDHENMFWYRQDPGLGLRLIYFSYDVKMKEKGDIPEGYSVSREKKERFSLILESASTNQTSMYLCASSQIRDRNNQPQHFGDGTRLSIL.

J is TRBJ2-7 and V is TRBV25-1; D is possibly TRBD1 (5 bases). The CDR3 is 13 residues long. From germline, CDR1 is MGHDK and CDR2 SYGVNS. Deletions cut 6 bases from V and 3 bases from J, with 12 bases between. CDR3 DNA: TGTGCCAGCAGAGATTGGCAGGGCTACGAGCAGTACTTC. Amino acids: CASRDWQGYEQYF.

This chain joins TRBV29-1 and TRBJ2-2, with D tentatively TRBD2 (6 bases). Germline V CDR1 and CDR2: SQVTM, ANQGSEA. The CDR3 consists of 13 residues. Trimming pared 5 bases from V and 6 bases from J, leaving 13 bases between. CDR3 region: CSVIAGLAGELFF. The CDR3 DNA reads as TGCAGCGTTATCGCGGGGCTAGCCGGGGAGCTGTTTTTT.